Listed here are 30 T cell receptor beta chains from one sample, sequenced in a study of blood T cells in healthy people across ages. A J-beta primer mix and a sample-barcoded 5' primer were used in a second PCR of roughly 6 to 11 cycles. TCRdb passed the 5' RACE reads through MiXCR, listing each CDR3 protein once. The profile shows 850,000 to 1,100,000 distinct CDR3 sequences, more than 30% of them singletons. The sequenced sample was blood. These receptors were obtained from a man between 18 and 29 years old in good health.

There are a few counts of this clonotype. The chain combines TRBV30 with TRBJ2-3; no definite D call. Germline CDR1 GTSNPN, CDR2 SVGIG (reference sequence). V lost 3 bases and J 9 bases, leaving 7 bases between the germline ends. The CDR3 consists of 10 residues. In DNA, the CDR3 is TGTGCCTGGAGAATCCAAACGCAGTATTTT. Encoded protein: CAWRIQTQYF.

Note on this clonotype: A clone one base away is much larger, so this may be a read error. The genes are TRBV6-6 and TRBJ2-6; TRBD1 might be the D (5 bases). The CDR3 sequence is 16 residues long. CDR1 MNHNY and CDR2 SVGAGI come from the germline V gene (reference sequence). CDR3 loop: CANSYSETVGANVLTF. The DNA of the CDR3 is TGTGCCAACAGTTACTCGGAGACAGTTGGGGCCAACGTCCTGACTTTC.

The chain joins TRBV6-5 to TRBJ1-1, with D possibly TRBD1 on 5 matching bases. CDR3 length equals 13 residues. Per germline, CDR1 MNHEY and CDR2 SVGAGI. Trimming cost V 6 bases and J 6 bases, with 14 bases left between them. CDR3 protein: CASRTRGSAEAFF. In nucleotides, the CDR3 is TGTGCCAGCAGAACGAGGGGAAGCGCTGAAGCTTTCTTT.

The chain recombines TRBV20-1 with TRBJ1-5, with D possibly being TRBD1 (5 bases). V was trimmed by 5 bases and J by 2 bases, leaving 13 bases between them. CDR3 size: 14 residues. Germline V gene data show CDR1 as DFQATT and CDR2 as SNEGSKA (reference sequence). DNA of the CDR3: TGCAGTGCTCCTACAGGTCTTCGCAATCAGCCCCAGCATTTT. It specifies CSAPTGLRNQPQHF.

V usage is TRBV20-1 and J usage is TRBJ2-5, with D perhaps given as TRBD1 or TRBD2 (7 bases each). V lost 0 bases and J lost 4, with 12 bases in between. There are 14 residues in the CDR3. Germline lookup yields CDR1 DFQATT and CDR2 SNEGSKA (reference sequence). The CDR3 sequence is CSARDQGGLETQYF. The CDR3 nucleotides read TGCAGTGCTAGAGATCAGGGGGGGCTAGAGACCCAGTACTTC.

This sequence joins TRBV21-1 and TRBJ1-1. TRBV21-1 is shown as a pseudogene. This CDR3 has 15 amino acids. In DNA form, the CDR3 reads TGTGCCAGCAGCAAAGAAGGCAGAATGAACACTGAAGCTTTCTTT. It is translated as CASSKEGRMNTEAFF.

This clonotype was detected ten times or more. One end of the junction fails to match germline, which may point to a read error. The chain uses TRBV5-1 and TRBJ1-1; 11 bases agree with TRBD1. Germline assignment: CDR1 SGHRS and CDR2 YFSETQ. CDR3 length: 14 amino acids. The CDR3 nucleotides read TGTGCCAGCAGTCCCGGGACAGGGGGCACTGAAGCTTTCTTT. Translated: CASSPGTGGTEAFF.

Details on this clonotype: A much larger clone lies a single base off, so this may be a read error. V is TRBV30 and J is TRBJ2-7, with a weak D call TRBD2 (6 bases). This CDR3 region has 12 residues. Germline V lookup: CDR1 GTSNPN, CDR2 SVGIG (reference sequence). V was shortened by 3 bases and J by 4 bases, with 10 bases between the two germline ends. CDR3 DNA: TGTGCCTGGAGGGCGGGACGATACGAGCAGTACTTC. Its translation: CAWRAGRYEQYF.

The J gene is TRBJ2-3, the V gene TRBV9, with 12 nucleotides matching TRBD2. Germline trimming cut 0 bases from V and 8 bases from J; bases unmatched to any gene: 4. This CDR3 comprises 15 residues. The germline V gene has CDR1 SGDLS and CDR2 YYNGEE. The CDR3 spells CASSVVASGGGTQYF. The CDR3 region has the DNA TGTGCCAGCAGCGTAGTCGCTAGCGGGGGGGGTACGCAGTATTTT.

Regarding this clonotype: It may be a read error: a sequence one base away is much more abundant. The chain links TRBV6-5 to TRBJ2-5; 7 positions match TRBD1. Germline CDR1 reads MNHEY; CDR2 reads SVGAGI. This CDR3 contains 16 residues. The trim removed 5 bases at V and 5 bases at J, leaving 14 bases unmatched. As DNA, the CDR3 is TGTGCCAGCAGTCCGCCCAGACAGGGTAATTTTGAGACCCAGTACTTC. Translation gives CASSPPRQGNFETQYF.

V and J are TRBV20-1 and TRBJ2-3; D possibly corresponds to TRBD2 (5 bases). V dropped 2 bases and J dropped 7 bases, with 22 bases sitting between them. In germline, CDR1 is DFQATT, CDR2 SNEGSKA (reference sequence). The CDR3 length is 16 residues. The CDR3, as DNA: TGCAGTGCTAGACAAGTCCCTAGCTCTACAGAAAATACGCAGTATTTT. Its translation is CSARQVPSSTENTQYF.

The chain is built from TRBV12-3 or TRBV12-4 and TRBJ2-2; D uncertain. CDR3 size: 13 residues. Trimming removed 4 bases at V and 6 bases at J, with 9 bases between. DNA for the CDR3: TGTGCCAGCAGTTACACAGATGCCGGGGAGCTGTTTTTT. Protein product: CASSYTDAGELFF.

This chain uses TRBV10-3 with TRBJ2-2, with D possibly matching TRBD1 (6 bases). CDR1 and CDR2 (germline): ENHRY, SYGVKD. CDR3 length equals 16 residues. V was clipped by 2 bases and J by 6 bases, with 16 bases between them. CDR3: CAISEPTQGFSGELFF. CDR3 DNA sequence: TGTGCCATCAGTGAGCCAACACAGGGTTTCTCCGGGGAGCTGTTTTTT.

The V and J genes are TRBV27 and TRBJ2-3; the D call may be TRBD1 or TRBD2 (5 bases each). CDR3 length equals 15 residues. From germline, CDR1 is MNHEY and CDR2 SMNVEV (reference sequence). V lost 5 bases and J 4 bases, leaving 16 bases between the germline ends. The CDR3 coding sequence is TGTGCCAGCAGTCTTGGGACCCCCAGGGCAGATACGCAGTATTTT. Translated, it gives CASSLGTPRADTQYF.

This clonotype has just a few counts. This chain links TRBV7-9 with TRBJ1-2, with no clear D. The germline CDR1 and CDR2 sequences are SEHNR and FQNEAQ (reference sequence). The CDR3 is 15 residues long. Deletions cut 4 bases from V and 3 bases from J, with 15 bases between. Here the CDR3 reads CASSSPTGKDYGYTF. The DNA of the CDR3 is TGTGCCAGCAGCTCTCCGACTGGGAAGGACTATGGCTACACCTTC.

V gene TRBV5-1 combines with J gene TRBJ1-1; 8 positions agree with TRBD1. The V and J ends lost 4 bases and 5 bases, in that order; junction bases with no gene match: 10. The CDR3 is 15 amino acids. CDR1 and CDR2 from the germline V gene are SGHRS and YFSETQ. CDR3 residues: CASSLTGQGGTEAFF. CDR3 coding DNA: TGCGCCAGCAGCCTAACCGGACAGGGAGGTACTGAAGCTTTCTTT.

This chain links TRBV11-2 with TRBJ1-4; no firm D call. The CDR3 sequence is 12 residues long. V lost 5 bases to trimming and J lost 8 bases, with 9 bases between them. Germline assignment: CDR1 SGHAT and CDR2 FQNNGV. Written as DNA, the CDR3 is TGTGCCAGCAGCCGTCCCCAGGAAAAACTGTTTTTT. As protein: CASSRPQEKLFF. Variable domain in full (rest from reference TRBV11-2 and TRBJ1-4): EAGVAQSPRYKIIEKRQSVAFWCNPISGHATLYWYQQILGQGPKLLIQFQNNGVVDDSQLPKDRFSAERLKGVDSTLKIQPAKLEDSAVYLCASSRPQEKLFFGSGTQLSVL.

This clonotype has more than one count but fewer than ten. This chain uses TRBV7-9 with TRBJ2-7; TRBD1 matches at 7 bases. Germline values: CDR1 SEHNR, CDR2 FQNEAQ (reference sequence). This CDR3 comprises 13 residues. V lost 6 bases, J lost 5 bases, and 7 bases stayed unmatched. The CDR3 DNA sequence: TGTGCCAGCAGTTCTACAGGGGTCCACGAGCAGTACTTC. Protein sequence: CASSSTGVHEQYF.

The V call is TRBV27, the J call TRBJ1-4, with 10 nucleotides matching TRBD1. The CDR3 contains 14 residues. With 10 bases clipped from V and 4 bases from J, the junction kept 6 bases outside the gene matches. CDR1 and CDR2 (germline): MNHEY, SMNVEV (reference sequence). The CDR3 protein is CATRTGGINEKLFF. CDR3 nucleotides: TGTGCCACCCGGACAGGGGGGATTAATGAAAAACTGTTTTTT.

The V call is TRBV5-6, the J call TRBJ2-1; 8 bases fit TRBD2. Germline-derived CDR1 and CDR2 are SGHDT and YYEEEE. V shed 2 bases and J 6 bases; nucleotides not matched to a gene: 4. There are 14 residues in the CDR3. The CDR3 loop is CASSFREGFNEQFF. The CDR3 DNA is TGTGCCAGCAGCTTTCGGGAGGGGTTCAATGAGCAGTTCTTC.

CDR3 in amino acids: CASSPSDEQFF. CDR3 DNA: TGTGCCAGCTCACCAAGCGATGAGCAGTTCTTC. The chain joins TRBV18 to TRBJ2-1; D unresolved. This CDR3 has 11 amino acids. The V gene lost 2 bases and the J gene lost 8 bases, with 4 bases spanning the gap. Germline V gene data show CDR1 as KGHSH and CDR2 as LQKENI.

The CDR3 DNA is TGTGCCAGCAGTATAGCCGGGAGAGCGAACACTGAAGCTTTCTTT. This codes for CASSIAGRANTEAFF. The V call is TRBV28, the J call TRBJ1-1; D gene ambiguous. The V gene lost 5 bases and the J gene lost 1 base, with 14 bases spanning the gap. The CDR3 covers 15 residues. Germline loops: CDR1 MDHEN, CDR2 SYDVKM.

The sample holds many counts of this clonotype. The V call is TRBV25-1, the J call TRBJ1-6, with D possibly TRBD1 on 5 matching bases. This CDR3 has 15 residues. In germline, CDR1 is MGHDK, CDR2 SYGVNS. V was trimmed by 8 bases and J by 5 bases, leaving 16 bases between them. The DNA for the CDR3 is TGTGCCAGCGGGGACGGGGGATTCGATAATTCACCCCTCCACTTT. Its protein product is CASGDGGFDNSPLHF.

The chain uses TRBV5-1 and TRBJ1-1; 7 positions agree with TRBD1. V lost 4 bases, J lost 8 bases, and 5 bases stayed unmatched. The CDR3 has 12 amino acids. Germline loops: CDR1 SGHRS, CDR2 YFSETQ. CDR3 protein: CASSQNRGEAFF. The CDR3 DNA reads TGCGCCAGCAGCCAGAACAGGGGAGAAGCTTTCTTT.

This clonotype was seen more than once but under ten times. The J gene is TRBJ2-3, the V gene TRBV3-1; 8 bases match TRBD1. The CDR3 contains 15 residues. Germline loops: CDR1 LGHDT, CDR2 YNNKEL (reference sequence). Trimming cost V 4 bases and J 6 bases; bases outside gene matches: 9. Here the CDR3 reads CASSLAGQGGDTQYF. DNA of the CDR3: TGTGCCAGCAGCCTCGCCGGACAGGGCGGGGATACGCAGTATTTT.

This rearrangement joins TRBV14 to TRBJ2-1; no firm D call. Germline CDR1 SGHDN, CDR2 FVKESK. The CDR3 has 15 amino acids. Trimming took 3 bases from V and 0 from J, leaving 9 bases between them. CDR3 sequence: CASSQRPLSYNEQFF. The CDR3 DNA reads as TGTGCCAGCAGCCAGAGGCCACTCTCCTACAATGAGCAGTTCTTC. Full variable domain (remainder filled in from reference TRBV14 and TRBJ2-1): EAGVTQFPSHSVIEKGQTVTLRCDPISGHDNLYWYRRVMGKEIKFLLHFVKESKQDESGMPNNRFLAERTGGTYSTLKVQPAELEDSGVYFCASSQRPLSYNEQFFGPGTRLTVL.

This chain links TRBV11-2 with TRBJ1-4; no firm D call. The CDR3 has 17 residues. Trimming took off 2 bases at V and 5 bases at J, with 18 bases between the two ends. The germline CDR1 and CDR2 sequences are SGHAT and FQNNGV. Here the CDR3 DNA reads TGTGCCAGCAGCTTATCAGGTGGTGTGGGATCGAATGAAAAACTGTTTTTT. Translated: CASSLSGGVGSNEKLFF.

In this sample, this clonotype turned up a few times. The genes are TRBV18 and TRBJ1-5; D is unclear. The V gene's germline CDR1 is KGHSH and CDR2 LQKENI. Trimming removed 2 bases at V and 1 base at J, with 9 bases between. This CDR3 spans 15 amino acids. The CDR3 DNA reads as TGTGCCAGCTCACCAGTTACAGCCAGCAATCAGCCCCAGCATTTT. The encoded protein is CASSPVTASNQPQHF.

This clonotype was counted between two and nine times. The DNA of the CDR3 is TGTGCCAGCAGCTTCCTTGGGACAGCCCCCTCAACTAATGAAAAACTGTTTTTT. Translation: CASSFLGTAPSTNEKLFF. V usage is TRBV7-2 and J usage is TRBJ1-4; 7 nucleotides match TRBD1. V lost 3 bases and J lost 0; bases outside the gene matches: 10. Germline lookup yields CDR1 SGHTA and CDR2 FQGNSA. The CDR3 totals 18 residues.

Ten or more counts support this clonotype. The CDR3 nucleotides read TGTGCCAGCAGAAGCGGGGAAAGCACAGATACGCAGTATTTT. Its translation: CASRSGESTDTQYF. The rearrangement uses TRBV12-3 or TRBV12-4 and TRBJ2-3; the match to TRBD2 covers 7 bases. V lost 6 bases to trimming and J lost 0 bases; unmatched junction nucleotides: 3. The CDR3 loop spans 14 amino acids.